The rows below give T cell receptor beta chains drawn from one sample of a study of blood T cell repertoires in COVID-19. Sequencing was performed with immunoSEQ multiplex PCR; in TCRdb, only in-frame clones are kept and a portion is missing. The table lists roughly 75,000 clones, less than 85% of them singletons. Sequenced sample: peripheral blood. These receptors all come from a human donor with acute or convalescent COVID-19. The donor label of this sample is uncertain. Each CDR3 is given with its conserved first and last residue. The order of the fields is J gene, V gene, CDR3 protein.

TRBJ1-4	TRBV7-2	CASSTRRREKLFF
TRBJ2-3	TRBV7-2	CASSSGTERSQYF
TRBJ1-2	TRBV15	CATSPGTGGLSGYTF
TRBJ1-4	TRBV28	CASRTANEKLFF
TRBJ2-3	TRBV28	CASDELAGGADTQYF
TRBJ1-1	TRBV7-9	CASSLGQGRRTEAFF
TRBJ2-3	TRBV24-1	CATSDRGKRGGDTDTQYF
TRBJ2-2	TRBV19	CASSVGFRGAGELFF
TRBJ2-1	TRBV7-9	CASSFGGDYNEQFF
TRBJ1-6	TRBV7-8	CASSLAANSPLHF
TRBJ1-1	TRBV11-2	CASSLAGVRNTEAFF
TRBJ2-1	TRBV24-1	CATSDLRDGGNEQFF
TRBJ1-2	TRBV28	CASIQAGSGNYGYTF
TRBJ2-1	TRBV20-1	CSVTSPAEQFF
TRBJ2-3	TRBV19	CASSSGLAVPDTQYF
TRBJ2-1	TRBV5-1	CASSLGGGQVYNEQFF
TRBJ2-1	TRBV7-9	CASSLGLAGLPLGEQFF
TRBJ2-2	TRBV28	CASSDGGATPGELFF
TRBJ1-5	TRBV5-8	CASSDGQGGVWSNQPQHF
TRBJ2-2	TRBV15	CATSRAQVSTGELFF
TRBJ1-5	TRBV30	CAWSTGAPIAQHF